This TCR beta chain was captured by sequencing in a study of blood T cell repertoires in COVID-19. As processed by the authors: Estimation of nucleated cell counts relied on the amplification of reference gene primers. Clones were sequenced by immunoSEQ multiplex PCR, and TCRdb holds only the in-frame ones, with some missing. The DNA was the basis for D and trimming; V, J and clone size are from that table. The sample has around 390,000 clones, more than 75% seen once. The CDR3 spans 13 residues. Per germline, CDR1 WSHSY and CDR2 SAAADI. V shed 6 bases and J 4 bases; nucleotides not matched to a gene: 4.

The V call is TRBV10-2, the J call TRBJ1-1, with 8 bases that match TRBD1. The sequencing input was PBMCs or T cells enriched from blood (not recorded which). The TCR comes from a woman in her 50s who had recovered from COVID-19. The CDR3: CASRTGGGTEAFF. Written as DNA, the CDR3 is TGCGCCAGCAGAACAGGGGGGGGCACTGAAGCTTTCTTT.